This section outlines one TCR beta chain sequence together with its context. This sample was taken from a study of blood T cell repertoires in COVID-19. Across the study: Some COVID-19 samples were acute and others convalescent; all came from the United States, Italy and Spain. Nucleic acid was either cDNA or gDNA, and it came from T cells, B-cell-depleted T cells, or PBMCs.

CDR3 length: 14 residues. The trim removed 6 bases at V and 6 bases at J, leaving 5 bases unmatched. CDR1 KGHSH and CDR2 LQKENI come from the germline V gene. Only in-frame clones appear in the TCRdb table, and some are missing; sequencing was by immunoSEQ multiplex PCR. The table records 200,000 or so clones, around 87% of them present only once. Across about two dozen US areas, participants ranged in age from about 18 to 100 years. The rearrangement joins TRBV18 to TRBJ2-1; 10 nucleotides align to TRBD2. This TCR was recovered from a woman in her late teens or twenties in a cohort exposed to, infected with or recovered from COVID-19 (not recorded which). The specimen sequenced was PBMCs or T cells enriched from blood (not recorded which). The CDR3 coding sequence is TGTGCCAGCTCGTCTAGCGGGAGCTCCAATGAGCAGTTCTTC. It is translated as CASSSSGSSNEQFF.